The source of this TCR beta chain is a study of blood T cell repertoires in COVID-19. The overall study: PBMCs, B-cell-depleted T cells, or T cells provided the cDNA or gDNA that made up the material.

In Seattle, patients joined the study during active infection and were tracked longitudinally. In the source study's methods: For nucleated cells, counts were estimated from reference gene primer amplification. Using immunoSEQ multiplex PCR, the repertoire was profiled, and TCRdb retains in-frame clones only, with some absent. The V and J calls and clone size are taken from that table; D and trimming were inferred from the DNA. The sample lists hundreds of thousands of clones, roughly 89% seen once, with roughly 8.3% in the top ten. CDR1 and CDR2 (germline): SGHTA, FQGNSA. V trimming: 2 bases; J trimming: 3 bases; junction bases outside the gene matches: 4. CDR3 length: 16 amino acids.

The TCR originated in a woman aged 50 to 65 with COVID-19, enrolled during active disease. The specimen was peripheral blood. The chain uses TRBV7-2 and TRBJ2-2, with 9 bases that match TRBD2. In DNA form, the CDR3 reads TGTGCCAGCAGCTTAAGCGGGGGGCCATACACCGGGGAGCTGTTTTTT. Amino acids: CASSLSGGPYTGELFF.